This TCR beta chain was captured in a study of blood T cell repertoires in COVID-19. The method was immunoSEQ multiplex PCR; TCRdb's version includes in-frame clones alone and lacks a portion of them. The sample shows approximately 270,000 clones, around 84% of them seen only once. In germline, CDR1 is SGHVS, CDR2 FNYEAQ. V shed 5 bases, J shed 1 base, and the junction held 4 bases outside the gene matches. This CDR3 is 15 amino acids long. Sequencing was done on a sample of PBMCs or T cells enriched from blood (not recorded which). This TCR was sampled from a man between 40 and 49 years old who had recovered from COVID-19. The chain carries TRBV7-6 and TRBJ2-2; 7 bases align to TRBD1. The CDR3: CASSPRTGNTGELFF. For the CDR3, the DNA is TGTGCCAGCAGCCCGAGGACAGGGAACACCGGGGAGCTGTTTTTT.